This passage covers 17 T cell receptor beta chains from one sample sequenced in a study of T cell repertoires in cytomegalovirus infection. TCRdb reanalysed the reads using MiXCR and keeps one entry per CDR3 protein. The sample has some 400,000 distinct CDR3 sequences, approximately 31% seen once. Sequencing input: PBMCs. Source of these receptors: a human donor in good health (CMV status not recorded). Some clones in this sample may be carry-over from other donors' samples.

This clonotype came up a few times. The chain combines TRBV4-3 with TRBJ2-1; 7 bases match TRBD1. The germline V gene has CDR1 LGHNA and CDR2 YSLEER. This CDR3 comprises 15 residues. Trimming took 4 bases from V and 5 from J; bases not matched to a gene: 8. The CDR3 loop is CASSPRQGFDNEQFF. In DNA form, the CDR3 reads TGCGCCAGCAGCCCCAGACAGGGCTTCGACAATGAGCAGTTCTTC.

This clonotype was seen only a few times. This chain uses TRBV5-5 with TRBJ1-5, with 9 bases matching TRBD1. This CDR3 contains 16 residues. Losses at the gene ends were 5 bases for V and 2 bases for J; bases not matched to a gene: 8. From germline, CDR1 is SGHKS and CDR2 YYEKEE (reference sequence). CDR3 sequence reads: CASSQGWTGGNQPQHF. In DNA form, the CDR3 reads TGTGCCAGCAGTCAAGGGTGGACAGGGGGCAATCAGCCCCAGCATTTT.

This clonotype was counted between two and nine times. The V call is TRBV12-3 or TRBV12-4, the J call TRBJ1-5; D might be TRBD1 (5 bases). This CDR3 comprises 14 residues. V lost 6 bases to trimming and J lost 7 bases, with 16 bases between them. CDR3 sequence reads: CASSPTREGQPQHF. The CDR3 nucleotides are TGTGCCAGCAGCCCAACCAGGGAAGGGCAGCCCCAGCATTTT.

This clonotype is medium-sized (0.01 to 0.1%) by share. J is TRBJ2-5 and V is TRBV7-2; 12 bases fit TRBD2. The CDR3 covers 16 residues. J gave up 4 bases and V 5 bases, and 8 bases lay outside the gene matches. Per the germline V gene, CDR1 is SGHTA and CDR2 is FQGNSA. CDR3 nucleotides: TGTGCCAGCAGCCGACGGACTAGCGGGGTTAGAGAGACCCAGTACTTC. It encodes CASSRRTSGVRETQYF.

The chain recombines TRBV19 with TRBJ1-2, with D possibly being TRBD1 (6 bases). V shed 3 bases and J shed 2 bases, with 10 bases lying between them. Germline V gene lookup returns CDR1 LNHDA and CDR2 SQIVND (reference sequence). The CDR3 is 14 residues long. CDR3 DNA sequence: TGTGCCAGTAGTATCGTCAGGGGAAACTATGGCTACACCTTC. Its translation: CASSIVRGNYGYTF.

This clonotype was found a few times. This chain connects TRBV11-2 to TRBJ2-3; D may be TRBD2 (5 bases). The length of the CDR3 is 12 residues. Trimming left V 5 bases short and J 7 bases short, with 10 bases between. Germline lookup yields CDR1 SGHAT and CDR2 FQNNGV. The CDR3 protein is CASSMDSYTQYF. The CDR3 DNA is TGTGCCAGCAGCATGGACTCCTATACGCAGTATTTT.

The CDR3 sequence is CASIRMTGGNTEAFF. The CDR3 region has the DNA TGCGCCAGCATCCGAATGACAGGGGGGAACACTGAAGCTTTCTTT. V is TRBV4-3 and J is TRBJ1-1; 9 bases line up with TRBD1. V trimming: 7 bases; J trimming: 1 base; junction bases outside the gene matches: 7. Germline V gene data show CDR1 as LGHNA and CDR2 as YSLEER. The CDR3 contains 15 residues.

The J gene is TRBJ2-3, the V gene TRBV6-6, with D maybe TRBD2 (6 bases). The CDR3 consists of 17 residues. CDR1 is MNHNY, CDR2 SVGAGI, per germline (reference sequence). Trimming took off 4 bases at V and 3 bases at J, with 20 bases between the two ends. In DNA, the CDR3 is TGTGCCAGCAGTTCTCCTTCCCCAGGAGGGGCAACAGATACGCAGTATTTT. Translated: CASSSPSPGGATDTQYF.

CDR3 sequence: CASSYGLAKRRNEQFF. In DNA, the CDR3 is TGTGCCAGCAGCTACGGACTAGCGAAAAGAAGGAATGAGCAGTTCTTC. The chain links TRBV14 to TRBJ2-1; 9 nucleotides line up with TRBD2. Germline V CDR1 and CDR2: SGHDN, FVKESK. The CDR3 is made up of 16 amino acids. Germline trimming cut 5 bases from V and 7 bases from J; bases unmatched to any gene: 12.

This clonotype was seen a few times. The chain links TRBV3-1 to TRBJ2-1; D may be TRBD1 (6 bases). CDR1 LGHDT and CDR2 YNNKEL come from the germline V gene (reference sequence). The length of the CDR3 is 17 residues. V gave up 0 bases and J gave up 9 bases, with 21 bases separating them. The CDR3 DNA reads as TGTGCCAGCAGCCAAGATGTGACGGGACAAAATTTCCGTGAGCAGTTCTTC. Translation: CASSQDVTGQNFREQFF.

The rearrangement uses TRBV7-9 and TRBJ2-4; D may be TRBD2 (6 bases). V was trimmed by 10 bases and J by 3 bases, leaving 19 bases between them. This CDR3 is 15 amino acids long. Per germline, CDR1 SEHNR and CDR2 FQNEAQ (reference sequence). CDR3 nucleotides: TGTGCCATCAACCCGTGGGGGGAAAACAAAAACATTCAGTACTTC. It is translated as CAINPWGENKNIQYF. Full variable domain (outside the CDR3, taken from reference TRBV7-9 and TRBJ2-4): DTGVSQNPRHKITKRGQNVTFRCDPISEHNRLYWYRQTLGQGPEFLTYFQNEAQLEKSRLLSDRFSAERPKGSFSTLEIQRTEQGDSAMYLCAINPWGENKNIQYFGAGTRLSVL.

The rearrangement joins TRBV4-2 to TRBJ1-1; 7 nucleotides match TRBD1. V was pared by 7 bases and J by 1 base, with 9 bases of the junction left unmatched. Germline lookup yields CDR1 LGHNA and CDR2 YNFKEQ. This CDR3 comprises 15 residues. CDR3 coding DNA: TGTGCCAGCAAAGGGAAAGGGGGCTCGAACACTGAAGCTTTCTTT. Translated, it gives CASKGKGGSNTEAFF.

This clonotype was counted many times. The chain combines TRBV28 with TRBJ1-5; no firm D call. Per germline, CDR1 MDHEN and CDR2 SYDVKM. The CDR3 is 13 residues long. Trimming took 3 bases from V and 0 from J, leaving 3 bases between them. This chain's CDR3 is CASSLVSNQPQHF. The CDR3 nucleotides read TGTGCCAGCAGTTTGGTTAGCAATCAGCCCCAGCATTTT.

The table lists this clonotype with many counts. The chain has TRBV7-2 and TRBJ2-3; the D is unclear. The germline gives CDR1 SGHTA, CDR2 FQGNSA. The CDR3 has 12 amino acids. Trimming removed 5 bases at V and 2 bases at J, with 5 bases between. CDR3 protein: CASSPATDTQYF. For the CDR3, the DNA is TGTGCCAGCAGCCCCGCCACAGATACGCAGTATTTT. Full variable domain (remainder filled in from reference TRBV7-2 and TRBJ2-3): GAGVSQSPSNKVTEKGKDVELRCDPISGHTALYWYRQSLGQGLEFLIYFQGNSAPDKSGLPSDRFSAERTGGSVSTLTIQRTQQEDSAVYLCASSPATDTQYFGPGTRLTVL.

The V gene is TRBV6-8, the J gene TRBJ2-1; unclear D gene. V lost 2 bases and J 4 bases, leaving 6 bases between the germline ends. Germline CDR1 reads MNHGY; CDR2 reads SAAAGT. The CDR3 length is 13 residues. The CDR3 reads CASSYDTYNEQFF. CDR3 bases: TGTGCCAGCAGTTACGACACGTACAATGAGCAGTTCTTC.

As to this clonotype: Since a much larger clone is just one base distant, this may be a read error. The chain carries TRBV12-5 and TRBJ1-2; D is unresolved. This CDR3 comprises 15 residues. With 9 bases removed from V and 8 bases from J, the gap between germline ends came to 25 bases. Per the germline V gene, CDR1 is LGHNT and CDR2 is FRNRAP. DNA for the CDR3: TGTGCTAGGGGCATAGGAGATCCGGGGTCCCTGGGCTACACCTTC. Protein sequence: CARGIGDPGSLGYTF.

This clonotype was found a few times. The genes are TRBV7-9 and TRBJ1-1; D is uncertain. The CDR3 is made up of 12 amino acids. Deletions cut 4 bases from V and 7 bases from J, with 10 bases between. Germline CDR1 SEHNR, CDR2 FQNEAQ (reference sequence). The CDR3 region has the DNA TGTGCCAGCAGCTACCAGGAGTATGAAGCTTTCTTT. This sequence encodes CASSYQEYEAFF.